What follows are 31 T cell receptor beta chains derived from one specimen sequenced in a study of regulatory T cells in long-lasting Graves disease. Stated time point: newly diagnosed GD, antithyroid drugs for less than 3 months. The TCR library was made from RNA extracted from PBMCs. The authors built TCR beta libraries using iRepertoire HTBI primers and Arm-PCR of CDR3 regions. One entry per CDR3 protein, called by TCRdb with MiXCR from the multiplex PCR reads. Found here are 500,000 or so distinct CDR3 sequences, 15% to 20% of them singletons; the top ten hold around 25%. The data were also submitted as part of a second study, on T cells in Graves' hyperthyroidism and ophthalmopathy.

The sample here was peripheral blood mononuclear cells (PBMCs), taken at new diagnosis, from a patient treated with antithyroid drugs. The receptors stem from a woman aged 35-65 years with Graves disease.

This clonotype was seen repeatedly, ten times or more. The chain uses TRBV7-9 and TRBJ1-4; unclear D gene. V lost 4 bases, J lost 3 bases, and 6 bases lay in between. From germline, CDR1 is SEHNR and CDR2 FQNEAQ (reference sequence). The CDR3 runs 13 residues. The CDR3 DNA is TGTGCCAGCAGCTCCGGTGCTAATGAAAAACTGTTTTTT. This translates into CASSSGANEKLFF. Together with reference TRBV7-9 and TRBJ1-4, the CDR3 gives the full variable domain: DTGVSQNPRHKITKRGQNVTFRCDPISEHNRLYWYRQTLGQGPEFLTYFQNEAQLEKSRLLSDRFSAERPKGSFSTLEIQRTEQGDSAMYLCASSSGANEKLFFGSGTQLSVL.

This clonotype was seen many times. The rearrangement links TRBV7-6 to TRBJ2-7, with D unresolved. The CDR3 covers 13 residues. Germline V gene data show CDR1 as SGHVS and CDR2 as FNYEAQ. Trimming stripped 1 base from V and 2 bases from J, with 6 bases between. The CDR3 bases are TGTGCCAGCAGCTTAGAAACCCCCTACGAGCAGTACTTC. Protein sequence: CASSLETPYEQYF.

The rearrangement links TRBV4-1 to TRBJ1-2; 9 nucleotides agree with TRBD1. After removal of 0 bases from V and 8 bases from J, the junction contained 10 bases not matched to a gene. The CDR3 length is 16 residues. Germline CDR1 is MGHRA and CDR2 is YSYEKL. As DNA, the CDR3 is TGCGCCAGCAGCCAAGACGAAGGGACAGGGTTGGAAGGCTACACCTTC. As protein: CASSQDEGTGLEGYTF.

Only a few counts were recorded for this clonotype. The gene calls are TRBV9 and TRBJ1-3, with 7 bases fitting TRBD1. The CDR3 covers 17 residues. Germline CDR1 SGDLS, CDR2 YYNGEE. Trimming took 3 bases from V and 0 from J; bases not matched to a gene: 9. DNA for the CDR3: TGTGCCAGCAGCGCTACGGACAGGCAATACTCTGGAAACACCATATATTTT. Its translation: CASSATDRQYSGNTIYF.

V gene TRBV11-3 combines with J gene TRBJ2-5; a possible D gene is TRBD1 (6 bases). V was shortened by 3 bases and J by 3 bases, with 8 bases between the two germline ends. This CDR3 spans 13 amino acids. CDR1 is SGHNT, CDR2 YENEEA, per germline. The CDR3 bases are TGTGCCAGCAGCTTTAAGGGGGAAGAGACCCAGTACTTC. This translates into CASSFKGEETQYF.

The chain is built from TRBV11-2 and TRBJ2-1; 13 bases agree with TRBD2. Trimming took 5 bases from V and 7 from J; bases not matched to a gene: 8. The V gene's germline CDR1 is SGHAT and CDR2 FQNNGV. The CDR3 runs 16 residues. The DNA of the CDR3 is TGTGCCAGCAGCCAAGGACTAGCGGGAGCATTGAATGAGCAGTTCTTC. Translation gives CASSQGLAGALNEQFF.

Worth noting for this clonotype: A junction end diverges from the germline sequence, so it may reflect a read error. V gene TRBV11-2 combines with J gene TRBJ2-7; D possibly corresponds to TRBD1 (6 bases). This CDR3 has 14 residues. Germline CDR1 reads SGHAT; CDR2 reads FQNNGV. The CDR3 DNA reads TGTGCCAGCACTCCAGGCGGACAGTGCGGATCCCGGGACTTC. Its translation is CASTPGGQCGSRDF. The full variable domain, in which reference TRBV11-2 and TRBJ2-7 provide the parts outside the CDR3, is EAGVAQSPRYKIIEKRQSVAFWCNPISGHATLYWYQQILGQGPKLLIQFQNNGVVDDSQLPKDRFSAERLKGVDSTLKIQPAKLEDSAVYLCASTPGGQCGSRDFGPGTRLTVT.

Ten or more counts support this clonotype. The genes are TRBV20-1 and TRBJ2-5; TRBD2 matches at 13 bases. Germline values: CDR1 DFQATT, CDR2 SNEGSKA (reference sequence). The trim removed 0 bases at V and 5 bases at J, leaving 9 bases unmatched. CDR3 length: 17 amino acids. CDR3 coding DNA: TGCAGTGCTAGAGATGGACTAGCGGGGGCCCTAAGGGAGACCCAGTACTTC. Its translation: CSARDGLAGALRETQYF.

This clonotype was found many times. The CDR3 coding sequence is TGCGCCAGCAGCGCAAAGACAGGAGCTAGCACAGATACGCAGTATTTT. Translating it yields CASSAKTGASTDTQYF. The V and J genes are TRBV5-1 and TRBJ2-3, with TRBD1 as a possible D gene (6 bases). V was trimmed by 4 bases and J by 0 bases, leaving 15 bases between them. CDR1 and CDR2 from the germline V gene are SGHRS and YFSETQ. This CDR3 region has 16 residues.

This clonotype has at least ten counts. The chain couples TRBV6-1 to TRBJ2-2; 11 nucleotides match TRBD2. The ends lost 7 bases at V and 0 bases at J; junction bases unmatched: 4. This CDR3 has 16 residues. Germline V gives CDR1 MNHNS, CDR2 SASEGT. The CDR3 DNA reads as TGTGCCAGCATGGTAGCGGGGGGGACGAACACCGGGGAGCTGTTTTTT. Translated, it gives CASMVAGGTNTGELFF.

The genes are TRBV11-2 and TRBJ2-1; TRBD2 aligns across 10 bases. With 0 bases clipped from V and 5 bases from J, the junction kept 7 bases outside the gene matches. This CDR3 comprises 17 residues. Germline assignment: CDR1 SGHAT and CDR2 FQNNGV. CDR3 amino acids: CASSLDHGLAANNEQFF. The DNA for the CDR3 is TGTGCCAGCAGCTTAGACCACGGACTAGCGGCTAACAATGAGCAGTTCTTC.

This clonotype has a count of ten or more. The chain links TRBV7-6 to TRBJ2-7, with 9 bases lining up with TRBD1. Germline V CDR1 and CDR2: SGHVS, FNYEAQ. CDR3 length: 15 amino acids. V lost 1 base, J lost 0 bases, and 1 base stayed unmatched. In nucleotides, the CDR3 is TGTGCCAGCAGCTTAGGACAGGGGGACTCCTACGAGCAGTACTTC. Encoded protein: CASSLGQGDSYEQYF.

Many counts were recorded for this clonotype. This chain connects TRBV2 to TRBJ1-6; the D gene is possibly TRBD1 (5 bases). The V and J ends lost 5 bases and 6 bases respectively, with 14 bases between them. Per the germline V gene, CDR1 is SNHLY and CDR2 is FYNNEI. The CDR3 covers 15 residues. CDR3 residues: CASSSERGLNSPLHF. CDR3 coding DNA: TGTGCCAGCAGTTCCGAGAGGGGACTTAATTCACCCCTCCACTTT.

This clonotype was seen at least ten times. This chain joins TRBV13 and TRBJ1-4, with TRBD1 as a possible D gene (6 bases). The CDR3 extends over 14 amino acids. CDR1 and CDR2 from the germline V gene are PRHDT and FYEKMQ (reference sequence). The V gene lost 2 bases and the J gene lost 7 bases, with 11 bases spanning the gap. The DNA for the CDR3 is TGTGCCAGCAGCTTACGGGGGGCAATTGAAAAACTGTTTTTT. Translated: CASSLRGAIEKLFF. Based on the CDR3 plus reference TRBV13 and TRBJ1-4, the full variable domain is AAGVIQSPRHLIKEKRETATLKCYPIPRHDTVYWYQQGPGQDPQFLISFYEKMQSDKGSIPDRFSAQQFSDYHSELNMSSLELGDSALYFCASSLRGAIEKLFFGSGTQLSVL.

This clonotype was observed a few times. V and J are TRBV19 and TRBJ1-5, with 9 bases that match TRBD1. V trimming: 8 bases; J trimming: 7 bases; junction bases outside the gene matches: 12. The CDR3 covers 15 residues. The germline V gene encodes CDR1 LNHDA and CDR2 SQIVND (reference sequence). The CDR3 sequence is CASRTGGAWKQPQHF. CDR3 in DNA: TGTGCCAGTCGTACAGGGGGCGCTTGGAAACAGCCCCAGCATTTT.

This clonotype was seen ten or more times. Here the CDR3 DNA reads TGTGCCAGCAGCTTAGCGCTCTGGACAGGGACGACTAATGAAAAACTGTTTTTT. It specifies CASSLALWTGTTNEKLFF. The chain employs TRBV7-6 and TRBJ1-4, with 8 bases that match TRBD1. This CDR3 contains 18 residues. Germline CDR1 SGHVS, CDR2 FNYEAQ. Germline trimming cut 0 bases from V and 2 bases from J; bases unmatched to any gene: 8.

This clonotype has a count of ten or more. This sequence joins TRBV12-3 or TRBV12-4 and TRBJ1-1, with D tentatively TRBD1 (6 bases). The germline V and J ends were trimmed by 4 bases and 1 base, with 10 bases remaining between them. The CDR3 has 14 residues. CDR3 protein: CASSSTGRNTEAFF. DNA of the CDR3: TGTGCCAGCAGTTCCACAGGGAGGAACACTGAAGCTTTCTTT.

This clonotype was seen more than once but under ten times. The chain joins TRBV7-9 to TRBJ2-2, with D perhaps given as TRBD1 or TRBD2 (5 bases each). Trimming left V 5 bases short and J 2 bases short, with 9 bases between. The CDR3 consists of 14 residues. Germline V CDR1 and CDR2: SEHNR, FQNEAQ (reference sequence). CDR3 nucleotide sequence: TGTGCCAGCAGCCGGGACCACAACACCGGGGAGCTGTTTTTT. Its protein product is CASSRDHNTGELFF. Complete variable domain (other parts from reference TRBV7-9 and TRBJ2-2): DTGVSQNPRHKITKRGQNVTFRCDPISEHNRLYWYRQTLGQGPEFLTYFQNEAQLEKSRLLSDRFSAERPKGSFSTLEIQRTEQGDSAMYLCASSRDHNTGELFFGEGSRLTVL.

This clonotype occurred many times. The chain uses TRBV24-1 and TRBJ2-1, with D possibly called TRBD1 or TRBD2 (7 bases each). Trimming stripped 5 bases from V and 6 bases from J, with 13 bases between. The CDR3 contains 14 residues. CDR1 and CDR2 (germline): KGHDR, SFDVKD. Written as DNA, the CDR3 is TGTGCCACCAGTGGGGAGGGGGCAAGCAATGAGCAGTTCTTC. Its translation is CATSGEGASNEQFF.

This clonotype came up many times. J is TRBJ2-7 and V is TRBV4-1; possibly TRBD2 for D (6 bases). V gave up 0 bases and J gave up 5 bases, with 8 bases separating them. The CDR3 length is 13 residues. Germline CDR1 reads MGHRA; CDR2 reads YSYEKL. CDR3 bases: TGCGCCAGCAGCCAAGATGGAGGGGACGAGCAGTACTTC. Amino acids: CASSQDGGDEQYF.

The chain combines TRBV6-5 with TRBJ1-6; D not certain. The V gene lost 2 bases and the J gene lost 1 base, with 6 bases spanning the gap. The germline V gene has CDR1 MNHEY and CDR2 SVGAGI. This CDR3 is built from 15 residues. This CDR3 is CASSYLESYNSPLHF. CDR3 nucleotides: TGTGCCAGCAGTTACCTGGAGTCCTATAATTCACCCCTCCACTTT.

This clonotype showed up many times. The chain employs TRBV7-8 and TRBJ1-1, with D possibly being TRBD1 (5 bases). V shed 4 bases and J shed 4 bases, with 16 bases lying between them. The CDR3 spans 15 residues. Germline V lookup: CDR1 SGHVS, CDR2 FQNEAQ. CDR3 nucleotides: TGTGCCAGCAGCTCACAATTAGGGGAGGCCACTGAAGCTTTCTTT. It codes for CASSSQLGEATEAFF.

This clonotype came up many times. The rearrangement links TRBV7-8 to TRBJ1-1; TRBD1 is a possible D gene (5 bases). The CDR3 loop spans 15 amino acids. CDR1 SGHVS and CDR2 FQNEAQ come from the germline V gene. Trimming cost V 0 bases and J 4 bases, with 12 bases left between them. DNA of the CDR3: TGTGCCAGCAGCTTAGCATCTGGGGGAAGCACTGAAGCTTTCTTT. It is translated as CASSLASGGSTEAFF.

The chain couples TRBV5-1 to TRBJ2-7; tentatively, D is TRBD1 (6 bases). There are 15 residues in the CDR3. Looked up from germline, CDR1 is SGHRS and CDR2 is YFSETQ. The V and J ends lost 2 bases and 2 bases respectively, with 14 bases between them. Written as DNA, the CDR3 is TGCGCCAGCAGCTTAGGGGGTGAAGGCGCCTACGAGCAGTACTTC. Translated: CASSLGGEGAYEQYF.

This clonotype was seen at least ten times. This chain uses TRBV2 with TRBJ1-2, with D possibly TRBD1 on 6 matching bases. CDR3 size: 14 residues. CDR1 is SNHLY and CDR2 is FYNNEI in the germline V gene. Trimming pared 6 bases from V and 3 bases from J, leaving 14 bases between. CDR3 sequence (DNA): TGTGCCAGCAGGTGGGCCGGGGGCGACTATGGCTACACCTTC. The encoded protein is CASRWAGGDYGYTF.

This clonotype occurred many times. The chain has TRBV7-9 and TRBJ1-1, with D perhaps TRBD1 (5 bases). The CDR3 runs to 14 residues. Trimming shortened V by 2 bases and J by 3 bases, and 10 bases separated the two germline ends. Germline V gives CDR1 SEHNR, CDR2 FQNEAQ (reference sequence). The CDR3 protein is CASSLQGKDTEAFF. The CDR3 region has the DNA TGTGCCAGCAGCTTACAGGGTAAGGACACTGAAGCTTTCTTT.

This clonotype was recorded at least ten times. This sequence joins TRBV20-1 and TRBJ2-7, with TRBD2 identical over 7 bases. Germline-derived CDR1 and CDR2 are DFQATT and SNEGSKA (reference sequence). Trimming cost V 3 bases and J 0 bases; bases outside gene matches: 2. The CDR3 has 13 amino acids. Written as DNA, the CDR3 is TGCAGTGCTAGGGGCGGGGGCTCCTACGAGCAGTACTTC. Protein sequence: CSARGGGSYEQYF.

This chain links TRBV6-4 with TRBJ2-5; 7 nucleotides match TRBD1. Germline CDR1 reads MRHNA; CDR2 reads SNTAGT. V shed 5 bases and J 4 bases; nucleotides not matched to a gene: 16. The CDR3 spans 17 residues. CDR3 bases: TGTGCCAGCAGTCCGAACGTAAAAGGGGGCATTACAGAGACCCAGTACTTC. It yields the protein CASSPNVKGGITETQYF.

This clonotype was recorded many times. The gene calls are TRBV7-2 and TRBJ2-1, with 9 positions matching TRBD2. The CDR3 covers 16 residues. Per germline, CDR1 SGHTA and CDR2 FQGNSA. With V trimmed by 5 bases and J by 0 bases, 5 bases remained unmatched. The DNA for the CDR3 is TGTGCCAGCAGCATCATAGCGGGGGCCTCCTACAATGAGCAGTTCTTC. This translates into CASSIIAGASYNEQFF.

About this clonotype itself: A much larger clone lies a single base off, so this may be a read error. The rearrangement joins TRBV11-2 to TRBJ1-1, with D unclear. V was pared by 6 bases and J by 3 bases, with 23 bases between. Germline CDR1 reads SGHAT; CDR2 reads FQNNGV. This CDR3 has 17 amino acids. The CDR3 sequence is CASSLWWLVSLDTEAFF. The CDR3 nucleotides read TGTGCCAGCAGTTTGTGGTGGTTGGTCAGCCTGGACACTGAAGCTTTCTTT. The full variable domain, in which reference TRBV11-2 and TRBJ1-1 provide the parts outside the CDR3, is EAGVAQSPRYKIIEKRQSVAFWCNPISGHATLYWYQQILGQGPKLLIQFQNNGVVDDSQLPKDRFSAERLKGVDSTLKIQPAKLEDSAVYLCASSLWWLVSLDTEAFFGQGTRLTVV.

The V call is TRBV15, the J call TRBJ1-3, with D uncertain. The CDR3 consists of 13 residues. Germline CDR1 reads LNHNV; CDR2 reads YYDKDF (reference sequence). With 8 bases removed from V and 1 base from J, the gap between germline ends came to 9 bases. CDR3 protein: CATAKESGNTIYF. CDR3 in DNA: TGTGCCACCGCAAAGGAGTCTGGAAACACCATATATTTT.